Listed here are 23 T cell receptor beta chains from one sample, sequenced in a study of cytomegalovirus exposure and HLA in healthy donors. Primers for the PCR totalled 60 Vbeta and 13 Jbeta. Method: immunoSEQ multiplex PCR; TCRdb's copy keeps in-frame clones and lacks some. The profile shows some 200,000 clones, roughly four fifths of them singletons. Sequences were obtained from PBMCs. The receptors were sampled from a middle-aged woman in good health and CMV-seronegative.

The chain uses TRBV11-2 and TRBJ1-1; no clear D gene. Germline loops: CDR1 SGHAT, CDR2 FQNNGV. V lost 0 bases to trimming and J lost 1 base, with 9 bases between them. This CDR3 region has 15 residues. CDR3 DNA sequence: TGTGCCAGCAGCTTAGATCGGTTTCAGAACACTGAAGCTTTCTTT. Protein product: CASSLDRFQNTEAFF.

A note on this clone: The identical CDR3 is also encoded by other nucleotide sequences in the sample. The V gene is TRBV27, the J gene TRBJ1-1, with D hard to call. The V end lost 3 bases, the J end lost 5 bases, and 10 bases lay between the germline ends. CDR1 is MNHEY and CDR2 is SMNVEV in the germline V gene (reference sequence). The CDR3 is 13 residues long. This chain's CDR3 is CASSLRGGTEAFF. The CDR3 bases are TGTGCCAGCAGTTTGCGCGGTGGGACTGAAGCTTTCTTT.

The J gene is TRBJ2-1, the V gene TRBV30; 13 nucleotides match TRBD2. CDR3 length equals 15 residues. Germline loops: CDR1 GTSNPN, CDR2 SVGIG (reference sequence). Germline trimming cut 4 bases from V and 8 bases from J; bases unmatched to any gene: 8. The CDR3 protein is CAWIHLGLAGDEQFF. Here the CDR3 DNA reads TGTGCCTGGATCCACCTCGGACTAGCGGGAGATGAGCAGTTCTTC.

Of note for this clone: Other nucleotide sequences from this sample produce the same CDR3. The CDR3 sequence is CASSPLSGGEQYF. The CDR3 DNA follows: TGTGCCAGCAGTCCCTTGAGCGGTGGCGAGCAGTACTTC. The V call is TRBV27, the J call TRBJ2-7, with D maybe TRBD2 (5 bases). The CDR3 sequence is 13 residues long. Germline V gene sequence: CDR1 MNHEY, CDR2 SMNVEV (reference sequence). V lost 5 bases and J 6 bases, leaving 14 bases between the germline ends.

DNA for the CDR3: TGTGCCAGTATAGGGGGGACAGCTTATCCGCTCCGAATGGAATGGGACACTGAAGCTTTCTTT. This translates into CASIGGTAYPLRMEWDTEAFF. The rearrangement joins TRBV19 to TRBJ1-1; TRBD1 agrees at 7 bases. The V segment lost 7 bases and the J segment 3 bases; nucleotides outside the gene matches: 29. Germline V lookup: CDR1 LNHDA, CDR2 SQIVND (reference sequence). There are 21 residues in the CDR3.

The CDR3 DNA sequence: TGTGCCAGCAGTATCTCCAGGGCCTCCTACAATGAGCAGTTCTTC. Its protein product is CASSISRASYNEQFF. This sequence joins TRBV6-4 and TRBJ2-1, with D possibly being TRBD1 (5 bases). The CDR3 loop spans 15 amino acids. Germline loops: CDR1 MRHNA, CDR2 SNTAGT. The V and J ends lost 5 bases and 0 bases respectively, with 11 bases between them.

The rearrangement links TRBV7-2 to TRBJ1-1, with D possibly matching TRBD1 (5 bases). The CDR3 sequence is 15 residues long. Germline V gives CDR1 SGHTA, CDR2 FQGNSA. The V gene lost 3 bases and the J gene lost 0 bases, with 11 bases spanning the gap. The CDR3 nucleotides read TGTGCCAGCAGCTTCCCGACAGCACTGAACACTGAAGCTTTCTTT. Amino acids: CASSFPTALNTEAFF.

This clone has just a few counts. The chain joins TRBV6-5 to TRBJ2-7; 7 positions agree with TRBD2. The germline CDR1 and CDR2 sequences are MNHEY and SVGAGI. Germline trimming cut 6 bases from V and 0 bases from J; bases unmatched to any gene: 8. The CDR3 totals 15 residues. The CDR3 loop is CASRPPGGSSYEQYF. The CDR3 nucleotides are TGTGCCAGCAGACCGCCCGGGGGGAGCTCCTACGAGCAGTACTTC.

This chain links TRBV7-3 with TRBJ1-1; 7 bases are shared with TRBD1. Looked up from germline, CDR1 is SGHTA and CDR2 is FQGTGA. V lost 5 bases, J lost 6 bases, and 9 bases stayed unmatched. CDR3 length equals 14 residues. CDR3 nucleotides: TGTGCCAGCAGCCAAGGACAGGTGTCGTCTGAAGCTTTCTTT. Protein product: CASSQGQVSSEAFF.

V and J are TRBV28 and TRBJ2-2; a weak D match, TRBD1 (6 bases). Looked up from germline, CDR1 is MDHEN and CDR2 is SYDVKM. Trimming took 7 bases from V and 6 from J, leaving 9 bases between them. There are 12 residues in the CDR3. CDR3 residues: CASIDRSGELFF. Here the CDR3 DNA reads TGTGCCAGCATCGACAGGTCCGGGGAGCTGTTTTTT. Drawing the rest from reference TRBV28 and TRBJ2-2, the complete variable domain is DVKVTQSSRYLVKRTGEKVFLECVQDMDHENMFWYRQDPGLGLRLIYFSYDVKMKEKGDIPEGYSVSREKKERFSLILESASTNQTSMYLCASIDRSGELFFGEGSRLTVL.

The chain employs TRBV5-4 and TRBJ1-6, with D unclear. The CDR3 totals 14 residues. CDR1 is SGHNT and CDR2 is YYREEE in the germline V gene (reference sequence). V gave up 0 bases and J gave up 6 bases, with 7 bases separating them. The CDR3 nucleotides read TGTGCCAGCAGCTTGGAACCGGGTAATTCACCCCTCCACTTT. This codes for CASSLEPGNSPLHF.

V gene TRBV11-2 combines with J gene TRBJ2-1; 7 bases are shared with TRBD2. This CDR3 is built from 17 residues. Germline V gives CDR1 SGHAT, CDR2 FQNNGV. The J segment lost 7 bases and the V segment lost 4 bases, leaving 16 bases of the junction unmatched. As DNA, the CDR3 is TGTGCCAGCAGCTACTTAAGAGGGAGGGAGGGCTGGAATGAGCAGTTCTTC. Translation: CASSYLRGREGWNEQFF.

This chain's CDR3 is CATGWFAGHEQYF. CDR3 bases: TGTGCCACCGGGTGGTTTGCTGGTCACGAGCAGTACTTC. The chain has TRBV27 and TRBJ2-7; D is unclear. The V end lost 10 bases, the J end lost 5 bases, and 18 bases lay between the germline ends. CDR3 length: 13 amino acids. Germline V lookup: CDR1 MNHEY, CDR2 SMNVEV (reference sequence).

The rearrangement joins TRBV28 to TRBJ2-5, with 15 bases fitting TRBD2. The V and J ends lost 4 bases and 5 bases, in that order; junction bases with no gene match: 20. The CDR3 covers 21 residues. Germline values: CDR1 MDHEN, CDR2 SYDVKM. Here the CDR3 reads CASSSASASGTSGGSGETQYF. CDR3 DNA: TGTGCCAGCAGTTCTGCCTCCGCTTCCGGGACTAGCGGGGGGAGTGGGGAGACCCAGTACTTC.

The chain uses TRBV19 and TRBJ2-4; D uncertain. The germline V gene encodes CDR1 LNHDA and CDR2 SQIVND (reference sequence). The CDR3 has 13 residues. Trimming left V 9 bases short and J 7 bases short, with 16 bases between. The DNA for the CDR3 is TGTGCCAGCGTTTCCGGGTTATCGAACATTCAGTACTTC. Its translation is CASVSGLSNIQYF.

The gene calls are TRBV5-1 and TRBJ2-4; tentatively, D is TRBD2 (6 bases). The CDR3 spans 14 residues. The germline gives CDR1 SGHRS, CDR2 YFSETQ. V lost 3 bases, J lost 0 bases, and 7 bases lay in between. The CDR3, as DNA: TGCGCCAGCAGCTGGGGACTAGCCAAAAACATTCAGTACTTC. This translates into CASSWGLAKNIQYF.

The rearrangement links TRBV27 to TRBJ2-1, with 12 nucleotides matching TRBD2. Per germline, CDR1 MNHEY and CDR2 SMNVEV (reference sequence). V lost 6 bases, J lost 6 bases, and 6 bases stayed unmatched. This CDR3 is 15 amino acids long. CDR3 DNA sequence: TGTGCCAGCAGCAACCGACTAGCGGGAGCCAATGAGCAGTTCTTC. Translation gives CASSNRLAGANEQFF.

This sequence joins TRBV5-6 and TRBJ1-2, with 9 bases identical to TRBD1. The CDR3 totals 18 residues. CDR1 and CDR2 (germline): SGHDT, YYEEEE. With V trimmed by 3 bases and J by 4 bases, 16 bases remained unmatched. Here the CDR3 DNA reads TGTGCCAGCAGCTACCTAGTCCCACAGGGGGCGACCTCCTATGGCTACACCTTC. Protein: CASSYLVPQGATSYGYTF. The full variable domain, its missing parts supplied by reference TRBV5-6 and TRBJ1-2, is DAGVTQSPTHLIKTRGQQVTLRCSPKSGHDTVSWYQQALGQGPQFIFQYYEEEERQRGNFPDRFSGHQFPNYSSELNVNALLLGDSALYLCASSYLVPQGATSYGYTFGSGTRLTVV.

The V and J genes are TRBV30 and TRBJ1-2; possible D gene TRBD1, 5 bases. Germline V CDR1 and CDR2: GTSNPN, SVGIG (reference sequence). The length of the CDR3 is 13 residues. Trimming removed 0 bases from V and 9 bases from J, with 14 bases in between. The CDR3 DNA reads TGTGCCTGGAGTGTGGGACTGAAGGGAAGCTACACCTTC. Translated, it gives CAWSVGLKGSYTF.

The chain carries TRBV10-1 and TRBJ2-7, with 7 bases identical to TRBD2. The germline V gene encodes CDR1 WNHNN and CDR2 SYGVQD (reference sequence). After removal of 3 bases from V and 2 bases from J, the junction contained 7 bases not matched to a gene. The length of the CDR3 is 15 residues. CDR3 amino acids: CASSDPSGGAYEQYF. Here the CDR3 DNA reads TGCGCCAGCAGTGACCCTAGCGGTGGGGCCTACGAGCAGTACTTC.

The chain joins TRBV4-1 to TRBJ2-2; possibly TRBD1 for D (5 bases). The germline V gene has CDR1 MGHRA and CDR2 YSYEKL. Trimming took 4 bases from V and 4 from J, leaving 22 bases between them. The CDR3 length is 18 residues. CDR3 DNA: TGCGCCAGCAGCCCAGGAGTGGTCCAAAAGGGGTTCACCGGGGAGCTGTTTTTT. Its translation is CASSPGVVQKGFTGELFF.

This clone has only a few counts. This rearrangement joins TRBV19 to TRBJ2-3; 7 bases line up with TRBD1. The CDR3 length is 14 residues. The V gene's germline CDR1 is LNHDA and CDR2 SQIVND (reference sequence). J gave up 3 bases and V 8 bases, and 8 bases lay outside the gene matches. CDR3 loop: CASARDRATDTQYF. CDR3 DNA: TGTGCCAGTGCTCGAGACAGGGCAACAGATACGCAGTATTTT.

The V gene is TRBV19, the J gene TRBJ1-5; D is possibly TRBD1 (5 bases). This CDR3 comprises 13 residues. CDR1 is LNHDA and CDR2 is SQIVND in the germline V gene (reference sequence). With 1 base removed from V and 6 bases from J, the gap between germline ends came to 7 bases. CDR3: CASSIGGGQPQHF. CDR3 DNA sequence: TGTGCCAGTAGTATAGGGGGCGGTCAGCCCCAGCATTTT.